The 9 T cell receptor beta chains below all came from one sample that was sequenced in a study of blood T cell repertoires in COVID-19. Assay: immunoSEQ multiplex PCR; the TCRdb copy retains only in-frame clones and omits some. The sample lists more than 140,000 clones; around 86% were seen once. The sequenced sample consisted of peripheral blood. Source of these receptors: a human donor in a cohort sampled during active COVID-19.

The chain employs TRBV19 and TRBJ2-7; possibly TRBD1 for D (5 bases). The CDR3 contains 17 residues. Germline CDR1 LNHDA, CDR2 SQIVND (reference sequence). V lost 6 bases and J 3 bases, leaving 24 bases between the germline ends. In nucleotides, the CDR3 is TGTGCCAGTAGCAATTGGGGCGGAGCCATCGTTTTCTACGAGCAGTACTTC. Translated: CASSNWGGAIVFYEQYF.

This chain uses TRBV7-6 with TRBJ2-7, with 7 bases matching TRBD2. The germline V gene has CDR1 SGHVS and CDR2 FNYEAQ. The CDR3 length is 17 residues. V shed 0 bases, J shed 3 bases, and the junction held 11 bases outside the gene matches. The chain's CDR3 is CASSLALPSSGLYEQYF. DNA of the CDR3: TGTGCCAGCAGCTTAGCTCTTCCGTCTAGCGGCCTCTACGAGCAGTACTTC.

V and J are TRBV29-1 and TRBJ2-7, with 8 bases lining up with TRBD1. Germline assignment: CDR1 SQVTM and CDR2 ANQGSEA. With 8 bases clipped from V and 1 base from J, the junction kept 7 bases outside the gene matches. This CDR3 region has 13 residues. The CDR3 DNA reads as TGCAGCCCTATTAGACAGGGGTCCTACGAGCAGTACTTC. Amino acids: CSPIRQGSYEQYF.

The chain employs TRBV9 and TRBJ1-3, with 7 positions matching TRBD1. Germline V gene sequence: CDR1 SGDLS, CDR2 YYNGEE. This CDR3 has 13 amino acids. The junction had 4 bases not matched to a gene; V was cut back by 6 bases and J by 4 bases. CDR3 amino acids: CASNSGGGNTIYF. CDR3 coding DNA: TGTGCCAGCAATTCAGGGGGGGGAAACACCATATATTTT.

This chain connects TRBV2 to TRBJ1-4; D is perhaps TRBD1 (6 bases). CDR1 is SNHLY, CDR2 FYNNEI, per germline. The length of the CDR3 is 12 residues. Trimming cost V 7 bases and J 8 bases, with 11 bases left between them. Here the CDR3 DNA reads TGTGCCAGCACCCTGGACAGAGAAAAACTGTTTTTT. Translating gives CASTLDREKLFF.

The chain combines TRBV11-1 with TRBJ2-1; D may be TRBD2 (5 bases). CDR3 length: 14 residues. CDR1 and CDR2 from the germline V gene are SGHAT and FQDESV (reference sequence). Trimming left V 4 bases short and J 6 bases short, with 13 bases between. The CDR3 DNA is TGTGCCAGCAGCTCTAGGGCGGGCCCCAATGAGCAGTTCTTC. It is translated as CASSSRAGPNEQFF.

A remark on this clone: The same CDR3 can be traced to other DNA sequences in this sample. In DNA, the CDR3 is TGTGCCACCAGCAGAGATCGGGGCTACGAGCAGTACTTC. Protein product: CATSRDRGYEQYF. This chain links TRBV15 with TRBJ2-7, with D possibly TRBD2 on 5 matching bases. V dropped 0 bases and J dropped 3 bases, with 6 bases sitting between them. Germline-derived CDR1 and CDR2 are LNHNV and YYDKDF (reference sequence). This CDR3 is 13 amino acids long.

The chain combines TRBV5-1 with TRBJ2-6; TRBD1 aligns across 8 bases. This CDR3 spans 17 amino acids. Germline trimming cut 4 bases from V and 0 bases from J; bases unmatched to any gene: 6. Looked up from germline, CDR1 is SGHRS and CDR2 is YFSETQ. CDR3 DNA: TGCGCCAGCAGCATACAGGGGGATGGCTCTGGGGCCAACGTCCTGACTTTC. Translating it yields CASSIQGDGSGANVLTF.

The table lists this clone with a few counts. The CDR3 region has the DNA TGTGCCAGCAGCTCCCGGGGTGAAGCTTTCTTT. It codes for CASSSRGEAFF. This chain uses TRBV7-6 with TRBJ1-1; D unclear. V lost 4 bases to trimming and J lost 7 bases, with 7 bases between them. The germline V gene encodes CDR1 SGHVS and CDR2 FNYEAQ. CDR3 size: 11 residues.